These 2 T cell receptor beta chains share one sample of origin, sequenced in a study of blood T cell repertoires in COVID-19. Data came from immunoSEQ multiplex PCR; TCRdb stores just in-frame clones and leaves some out. Seen here are roughly 400,000 clones, roughly 90% observed once, and the top ten hold 0.8% to 0.9%. Sequenced: PBMCs or T cells enriched from blood (not recorded which). The receptors derive from a woman between 35 and 50 years old who had been exposed to COVID-19.

This chain uses TRBV19 with TRBJ2-5; 9 bases match TRBD1. The CDR3 contains 15 residues. The V gene end was trimmed by 5 bases and the J gene end by 4 bases; junction bases not matched to a gene: 8. The V gene's germline CDR1 is LNHDA and CDR2 SQIVND (reference sequence). CDR3 protein: CASSQWTGVGETQYF. CDR3 DNA: TGTGCCAGTAGTCAATGGACAGGGGTAGGAGAGACCCAGTACTTC. The complete variable domain, with remaining parts taken from reference TRBV19 and TRBJ2-5, reads DGGITQSPKYLFRKEGQNVTLSCEQNLNHDAMYWYRQDPGQGLRLIYYSQIVNDFQKGDIAEGYSVSREKKESFPLTVTSAQKNPTAFYLCASSQWTGVGETQYFGPGTRLLVL.

The chain combines TRBV6-5 with TRBJ2-5, with 7 bases aligning to TRBD1. The CDR3 runs 14 residues. The V gene end was trimmed by 7 bases and the J gene end by 1 base; junction bases not matched to a gene: 6. Looked up from germline, CDR1 is MNHEY and CDR2 is SVGAGI. CDR3 protein: CASNTDRTQETQYF. In DNA form, the CDR3 reads TGTGCCAGCAATACGGACAGGACCCAAGAGACCCAGTACTTC.